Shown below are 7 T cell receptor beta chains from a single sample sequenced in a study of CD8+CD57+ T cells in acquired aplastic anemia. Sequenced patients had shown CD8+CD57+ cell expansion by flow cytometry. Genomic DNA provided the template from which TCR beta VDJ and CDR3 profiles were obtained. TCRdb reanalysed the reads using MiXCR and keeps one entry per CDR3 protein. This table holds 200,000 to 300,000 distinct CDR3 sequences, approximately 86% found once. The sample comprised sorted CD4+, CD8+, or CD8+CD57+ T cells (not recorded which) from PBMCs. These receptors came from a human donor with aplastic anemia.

The CDR3 sequence is CASGEGGRNTQYF. DNA of the CDR3: TGTGCCAGCGGCGAGGGGGGCAGAAATACGCAATATTTT. The chain joins TRBV2 to TRBJ1-3, with TRBD1 as a possible D gene (6 bases). There are 13 residues in the CDR3. Germline loops: CDR1 SNHLY, CDR2 FYNNEI. The V and J ends lost 8 bases and 15 bases respectively, with 23 bases between them.

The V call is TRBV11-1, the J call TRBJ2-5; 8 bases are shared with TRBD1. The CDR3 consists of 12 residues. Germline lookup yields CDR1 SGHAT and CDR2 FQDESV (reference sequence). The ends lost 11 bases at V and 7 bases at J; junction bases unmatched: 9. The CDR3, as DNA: TGTGCCCGCCAGGGGGCTAGGGCGACCCAGTACTTC. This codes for CARQGARATQYF.

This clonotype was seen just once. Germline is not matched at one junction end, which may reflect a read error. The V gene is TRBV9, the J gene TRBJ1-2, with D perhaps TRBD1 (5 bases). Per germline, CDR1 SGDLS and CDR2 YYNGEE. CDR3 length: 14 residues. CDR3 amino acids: CASSPRAGGSPDTF. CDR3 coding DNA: TGCGCCAGCAGCCCACGAGCGGGGGGATCGCCAGACACCTTC.

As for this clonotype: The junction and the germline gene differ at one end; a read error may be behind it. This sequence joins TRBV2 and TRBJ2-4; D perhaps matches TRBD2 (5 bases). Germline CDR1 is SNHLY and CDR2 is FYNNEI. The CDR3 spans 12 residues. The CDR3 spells CASGGAGNVTHF. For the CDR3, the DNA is TGTGCCAGCGGAGGAGCTGGGAACGTTACGCACTTT.

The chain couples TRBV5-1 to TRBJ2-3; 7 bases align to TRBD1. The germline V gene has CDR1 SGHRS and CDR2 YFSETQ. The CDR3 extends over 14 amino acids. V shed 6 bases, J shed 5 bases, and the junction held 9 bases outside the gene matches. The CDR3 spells CASTRQGIEDTQYF. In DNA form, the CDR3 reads TGCGCCAGCACCCGACAGGGAATCGAAGATACGCAGTATTTT. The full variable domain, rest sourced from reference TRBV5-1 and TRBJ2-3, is KAGVTQTPRYLIKTRGQQVTLSCSPISGHRSVSWYQQTPGQGLQFLFEYFSETQRNKGNFPGRFSGRQFSNSRSEMNVSTLELGDSALYLCASTRQGIEDTQYFGPGTRLTVL.

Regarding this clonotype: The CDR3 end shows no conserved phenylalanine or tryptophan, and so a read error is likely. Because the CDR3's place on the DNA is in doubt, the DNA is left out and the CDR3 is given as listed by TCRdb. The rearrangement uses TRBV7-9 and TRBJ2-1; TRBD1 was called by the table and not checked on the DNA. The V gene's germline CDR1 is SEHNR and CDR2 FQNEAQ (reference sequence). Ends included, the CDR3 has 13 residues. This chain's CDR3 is CAGSGGGITQQLV.

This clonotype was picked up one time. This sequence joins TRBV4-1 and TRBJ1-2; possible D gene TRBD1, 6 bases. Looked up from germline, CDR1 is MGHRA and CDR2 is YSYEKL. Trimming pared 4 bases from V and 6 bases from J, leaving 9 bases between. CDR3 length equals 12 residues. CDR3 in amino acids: CASSPGEDGYTF. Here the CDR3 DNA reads TGCGCCAGCAGCCCAGGGGAGGATGGCTACACCTTC.